Detailed here is one T cell receptor (beta chain). This clone turned up a few times. Its target antigen remains unknown. Within one base of it there is no much larger clone, and no base qualities were kept. These data originate in a study of blood T cell repertoires in COVID-19 (TCRdb year 2020). Study-level background: The collaborator samples originated in the United States, Italy and Spain and spanned the acute and convalescent phases of COVID-19. The prospective study material was composed of cDNA or gDNA derived from T cells, B-cell-depleted T cells, or PBMCs. Deeply sampled blood TCRbeta repertoires from subjects exposed to, actively infected with, or recovered from COVID-19 were included in the dataset. The repertoires were made available in a free public database intended to serve as a resource for research on the immune response to SARS-CoV-2. Samples were obtained from the ongoing ImmuneRACE study (first 160 participants) and from 1,254 subjects provided by 6 global collaborators. A de-identified subject ID, COVID-19 status, age in years and sex were almost always included in the sample metadata. HLA class I and class II types, where available, came from metadata supplied by the sample provider rather than from assay-based typing. Overall study results and their limits: The quantity of clinical and demographic metadata differed by source and by participant and was supplied without curation.

From V the trimming removes 2 bases and from J it removes 1 base, while the gene matches leave 9 bases of the junction unaccounted for. CDR1 and CDR2, looked up from the germline V gene, are ENHRY and SYGVKD. Including the terminal cysteine and phenylalanine, the CDR3 comprises 17 residues. The only DNA kept is the CDR3, 51 bases in frame from the first base. The immunoSEQ Assay, a bias-controlled multiplex PCR, was used to amplify TCRbeta CDR3 regions from genomic DNA. In the authors' own workflow: The number of nucleated cells in each sample was estimated from the amplification of reference gene primers within the assay. Sequence reads were collapsed and filtered to measure the absolute abundance of every unique TCRbeta CDR3 rearrangement. For each sample, productive Simpson clonality was calculated as the square root of Simpson's diversity index across productive rearrangements. Entries here come from immuneACCESS through TCRdb and include only in-frame sequences with V and J called. Some clones fail to appear in such tables; in the studies checked, an unresolved V gene covers under half of the shortfall, and the cause of the remainder is unknown. From that table come the V and J calls and clone size; the DNA was used to work out D and trimming. This sample gives about 190,000 clones in total; about 90% of them show up just once. The ten largest make up 0.6% to 0.8% of the sample.

Collaborating institutions collected whole blood in K2EDTA tubes following their own protocols. Collaborator samples were shipped for TCRbeta analysis as frozen whole blood, isolated PBMCs, or DNA extracted from either sample type. Sequencing was carried out using peripheral blood. The chain is made from TRBV10-3 and TRBJ2-7; 9 junctional bases match TRBD1. The sequence was collected from a man aged 45-60 years with acute or convalescent COVID-19. CDR3 protein: CAISETGGGWTSYEQYF. The DNA is TGTGCCATCAGTGAGACAGGGGGCGGGTGGACTTCCTACGAGCAGTACTTC.